The clone carrying this T cell receptor (beta chain) has a handful of counts. Its cognate antigen is unknown. The CDR3 is 16 amino acids. V was pared by 1 base and J by 2 bases, with 12 bases between. Germline V lookup: CDR1 SGHVS, CDR2 FNYEAQ. This sample is part of a study of T-cell reconstitution after alpha-beta-depleted transplantation in children. Regarding the study as a whole: At day 60, the high TCRbeta diversity found in some patients originated from recipient T cells and thymic progenitors that had survived.

Preparation of the TCRbeta library was carried out with unique molecular identifiers. MiXCR, run by TCRdb on the PCR reads, gives a single entry per CDR3 protein. The sample lists about a million distinct CDR3 sequences, 25% to 35% seen once, with more than 25% in the top ten. This clonotype was obtained from a boy under three years old who had a stem cell transplant for SCID, so the T cells may come from the graft donor. The V gene is TRBV7-6, the J gene TRBJ1-3; maybe TRBD1 (5 bases). The material was PBMCs, mostly from graft donor cells, obtained 360 days after TCRalphabeta/CD19-depleted stem cell transplant. The CDR3 region is CASSLGDGTPGNTIYF. CDR3 coding DNA: TGTGCCAGCAGCTTAGGGGACGGGACCCCTGGAAACACCATATATTTT.